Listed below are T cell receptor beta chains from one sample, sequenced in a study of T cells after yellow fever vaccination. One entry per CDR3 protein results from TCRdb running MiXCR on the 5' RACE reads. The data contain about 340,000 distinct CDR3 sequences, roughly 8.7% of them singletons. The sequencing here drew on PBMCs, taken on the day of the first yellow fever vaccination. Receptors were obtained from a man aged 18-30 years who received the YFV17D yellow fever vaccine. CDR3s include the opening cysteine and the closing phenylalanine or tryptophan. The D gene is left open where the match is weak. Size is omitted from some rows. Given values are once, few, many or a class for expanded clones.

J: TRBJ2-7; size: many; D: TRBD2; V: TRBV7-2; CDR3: CASSLSGGTYEQYF; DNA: TGTGCCAGCAGCTTAAGCGGGGGGACCTACGAGCAGTACTTC
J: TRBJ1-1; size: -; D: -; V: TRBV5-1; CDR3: CASLGGAGATEAFF; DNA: TGCGCCAGTCTGGGGGGGGCCGGCGCCACTGAAGCTTTCTTT
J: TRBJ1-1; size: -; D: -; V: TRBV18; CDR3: CASSPSWNTEAFF; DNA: TGTGCCAGCTCACCAAGTTGGAACACTGAAGCTTTCTTT
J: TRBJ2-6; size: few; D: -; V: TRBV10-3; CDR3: CAIAGGMRGSGANVLTF; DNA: TGTGCCATCGCTGGGGGAATGCGGGGCTCTGGGGCCAACGTCCTGACTTTC
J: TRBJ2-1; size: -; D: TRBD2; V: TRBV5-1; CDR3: CASSLGLAGDLSYNEQFF; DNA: TGCGCCAGCAGCTTGGGACTAGCGGGGGACCTCTCCTACAATGAGCAGTTCTTC
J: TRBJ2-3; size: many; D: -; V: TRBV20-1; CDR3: CSAPPLGGATDTQYF; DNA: TGCAGTGCCCCCCCATTAGGGGGGGCCACAGATACGCAGTATTTT
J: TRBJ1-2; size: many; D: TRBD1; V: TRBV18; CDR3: CASFSTGDGDYGYTF; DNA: TGTGCCAGCTTTTCGACAGGGGACGGCGACTATGGCTACACCTTC
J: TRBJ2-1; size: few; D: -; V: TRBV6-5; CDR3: CASSYTRGRNEQFF; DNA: TGTGCCAGCAGTTACACCAGGGGTAGAAATGAGCAGTTCTTC
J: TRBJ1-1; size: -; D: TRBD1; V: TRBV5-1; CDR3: CASSGAGGAAEAFF; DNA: TGCGCCAGCAGCGGGGCAGGGGGCGCGGCTGAAGCTTTCTTT
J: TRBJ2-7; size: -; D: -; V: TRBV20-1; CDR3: CSASPGPSYEQYF; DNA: TGCAGTGCTAGCCCGGGCCCATCCTACGAGCAGTACTTC
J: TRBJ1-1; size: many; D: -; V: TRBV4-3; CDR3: CASSPEPQGRDTEAFF; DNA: TGCGCCAGCAGCCCCGAGCCTCAGGGAAGGGACACTGAAGCTTTCTTT
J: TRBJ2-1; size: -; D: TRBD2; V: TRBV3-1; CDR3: CASSQAASGGNTREQFF; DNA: TGTGCCAGCAGCCAAGCGGCTAGCGGGGGGAACACGAGGGAGCAGTTCTTC
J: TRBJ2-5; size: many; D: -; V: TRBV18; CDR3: CASSPIATQNQETQYF; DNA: TGTGCCAGCTCACCAATCGCCACACAAAACCAAGAGACCCAGTACTTC
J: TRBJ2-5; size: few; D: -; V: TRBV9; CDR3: CASSVGMVNQETQYF; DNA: TGTGCCAGCAGCGTAGGTATGGTCAATCAAGAGACCCAGTACTTC
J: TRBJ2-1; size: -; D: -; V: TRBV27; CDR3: CASSLAGLPYNEQFF; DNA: TGTGCCAGCAGTTTAGCGGGACTTCCCTACAATGAGCAGTTCTTC
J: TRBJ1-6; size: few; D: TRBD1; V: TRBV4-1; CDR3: CASSQEARGLGSPLHF; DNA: TGCGCCAGCAGCCAAGAGGCCAGGGGGCTCGGATCACCCCTCCACTTT
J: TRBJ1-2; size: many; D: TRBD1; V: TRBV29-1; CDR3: CSAEGFRGANYGYTF; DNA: TGCAGCGCCGAAGGGTTCAGGGGGGCTAACTATGGCTACACCTTC
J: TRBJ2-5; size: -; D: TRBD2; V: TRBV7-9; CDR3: CASNGGETQYF; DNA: TGTGCCAGCAACGGGGGGGAGACCCAGTACTTC
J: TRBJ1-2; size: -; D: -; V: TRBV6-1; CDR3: CASSNPGVYGYTF; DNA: TGTGCCAGCAGCAACCCAGGGGTCTATGGCTACACCTTC
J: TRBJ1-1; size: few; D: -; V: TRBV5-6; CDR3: CASSFLQDPGGHLVTEAFF; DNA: TGTGCCAGCAGCTTCCTACAAGACCCCGGAGGACACTTGGTCACTGAAGCTTTCTTT
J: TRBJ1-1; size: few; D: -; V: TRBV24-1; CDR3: CATSDAGNTEAFF; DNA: TGTGCCACCAGTGACGCAGGGAACACTGAAGCTTTCTTT
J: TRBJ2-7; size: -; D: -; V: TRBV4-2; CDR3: CASSPQGPPLSYEQYF; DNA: TGTGCCAGCAGCCCACAGGGTCCCCCACTCTCCTACGAGCAGTACTTC
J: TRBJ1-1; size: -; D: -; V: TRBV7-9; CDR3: CASRKAFGENTEAFF; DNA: TGTGCCAGCAGGAAAGCCTTTGGGGAAAACACTGAAGCTTTCTTT
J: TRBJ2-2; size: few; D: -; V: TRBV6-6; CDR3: CASCTGGGGLFF; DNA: TGTGCCAGTTGCACCGGTGGGGGAGGGCTGTTTTTT
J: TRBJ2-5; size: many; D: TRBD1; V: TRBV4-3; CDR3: CASSQDVGGRETQYF; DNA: TGCGCCAGCAGCCAAGACGTAGGGGGCCGGGAGACCCAGTACTTC
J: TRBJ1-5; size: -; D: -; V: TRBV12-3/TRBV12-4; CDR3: CASAAAPNQPQHF; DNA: TGTGCCAGCGCGGCGGCCCCCAATCAGCCCCAGCATTTT
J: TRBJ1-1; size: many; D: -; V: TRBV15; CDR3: CATSRGGYTEAFF; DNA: TGTGCCACCAGCAGAGGTGGATACACTGAAGCTTTCTTT
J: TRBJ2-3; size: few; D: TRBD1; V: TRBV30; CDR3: CAWSETGSDTQYF; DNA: TGTGCCTGGAGTGAGACAGGGTCAGATACGCAGTATTTT
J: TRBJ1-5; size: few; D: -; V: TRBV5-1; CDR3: CASSQGPGNQPQHF; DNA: TGCGCCAGCAGCCAGGGACCCGGCAATCAGCCCCAGCATTTT
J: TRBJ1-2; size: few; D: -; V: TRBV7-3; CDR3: CASSLSGADGYTF; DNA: TGTGCCAGCAGCTTATCGGGGGCGGATGGCTACACCTTC
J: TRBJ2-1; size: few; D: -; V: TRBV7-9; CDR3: CASSPSGALWEFF; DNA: TGTGCCAGCAGCCCATCAGGGGCCTTGTGGGAGTTCTTC
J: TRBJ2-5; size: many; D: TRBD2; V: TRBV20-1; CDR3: CSADGTSGGQETQYF; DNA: TGCAGTGCTGATGGGACTAGCGGGGGCCAAGAGACCCAGTACTTC
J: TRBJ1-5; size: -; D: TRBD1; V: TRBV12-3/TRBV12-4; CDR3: CASSLPGGQPQHF; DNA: TGTGCCAGCAGTTTACCAGGGGGTCAGCCCCAGCATTTT
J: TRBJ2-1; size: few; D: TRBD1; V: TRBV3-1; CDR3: CASSQDGQGLFNEQFF; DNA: TGTGCCAGCAGCCAAGACGGACAGGGTCTTTTCAATGAGCAGTTCTTC
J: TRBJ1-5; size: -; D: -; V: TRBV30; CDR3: CAWSVYLGRQINQPQHF; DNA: TGTGCCTGGAGTGTTTATTTAGGCCGACAGATCAATCAGCCCCAGCATTTT
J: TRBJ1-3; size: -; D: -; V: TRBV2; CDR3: CASRIQGPGNTIYF; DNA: TGTGCCAGCCGTATACAGGGACCTGGAAACACCATATATTTT
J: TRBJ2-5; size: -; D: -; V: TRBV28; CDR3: CASSGGTEQETQYF; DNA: TGTGCCAGCAGTGGGGGGACAGAACAAGAGACCCAGTACTTC
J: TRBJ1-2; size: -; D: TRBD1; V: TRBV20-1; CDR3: CSARGQGLNGYTF; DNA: TGCAGTGCTAGAGGACAGGGGTTGAATGGCTACACCTTC
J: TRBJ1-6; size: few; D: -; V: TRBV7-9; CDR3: CASSPNYGVSPLHF; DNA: TGTGCCAGCAGCCCCAATTACGGGGTCTCACCCCTCCACTTT
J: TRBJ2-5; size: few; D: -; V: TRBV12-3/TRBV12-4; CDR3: CASRSGDGETQYF; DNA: TGTGCCAGCAGGTCGGGGGACGGGGAGACCCAGTACTTC
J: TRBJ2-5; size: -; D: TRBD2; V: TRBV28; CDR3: CASRPGLVETQYF; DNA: TGTGCCAGCAGGCCGGGACTAGTCGAGACCCAGTACTTC
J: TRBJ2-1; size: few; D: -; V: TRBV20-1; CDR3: CSAREGRQAYNEQFF; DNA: TGCAGTGCTCGAGAGGGGAGACAGGCCTACAATGAGCAGTTCTTC
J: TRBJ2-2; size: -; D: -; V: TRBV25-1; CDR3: CASRGDVGAELFF; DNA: TGTGCCAGCCGAGGAGACGTGGGGGCGGAGCTGTTTTTT
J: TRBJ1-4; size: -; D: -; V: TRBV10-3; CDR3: CAISPQRRNEKLFF; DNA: TGTGCCATCAGTCCACAGAGGAGGAATGAAAAACTGTTTTTT
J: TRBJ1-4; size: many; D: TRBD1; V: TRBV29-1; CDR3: CSGVQGADEKLFF; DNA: TGCAGCGGTGTGCAGGGGGCGGATGAAAAACTGTTTTTT
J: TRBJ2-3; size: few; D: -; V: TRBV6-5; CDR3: CASGSRNTQYF; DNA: TGTGCCAGCGGCAGTAGGAATACGCAGTATTTT
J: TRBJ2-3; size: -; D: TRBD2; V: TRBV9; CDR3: CASSREEGSDTQYF; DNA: TGTGCCAGCAGCCGGGAGGAGGGCTCAGATACGCAGTATTTT
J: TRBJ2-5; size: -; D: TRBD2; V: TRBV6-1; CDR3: CASRFTGTSGGGETQYF; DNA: TGTGCCAGCAGATTCACCGGGACTAGCGGAGGAGGGGAGACCCAGTACTTC
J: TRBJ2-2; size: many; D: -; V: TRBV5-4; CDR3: CASSLPGNTGELFF; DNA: TGTGCCAGCAGCTTGCCAGGGAACACCGGGGAGCTGTTTTTT
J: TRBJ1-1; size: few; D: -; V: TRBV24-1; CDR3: CATSETGGASEAFF; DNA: TGTGCCACCAGTGAAACGGGCGGCGCGTCTGAAGCTTTCTTT